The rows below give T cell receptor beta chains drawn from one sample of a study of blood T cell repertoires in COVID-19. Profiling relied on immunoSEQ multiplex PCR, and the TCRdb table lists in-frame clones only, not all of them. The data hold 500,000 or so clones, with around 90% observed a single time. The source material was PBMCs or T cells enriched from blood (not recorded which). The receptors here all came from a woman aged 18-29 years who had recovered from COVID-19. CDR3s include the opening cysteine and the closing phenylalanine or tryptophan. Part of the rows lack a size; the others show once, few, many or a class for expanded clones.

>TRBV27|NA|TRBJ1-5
CASKGGSTQPQHF
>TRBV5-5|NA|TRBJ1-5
CASSRERDRGLSNQPQHF
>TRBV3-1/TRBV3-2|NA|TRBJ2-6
CASTTRASGANVLTF
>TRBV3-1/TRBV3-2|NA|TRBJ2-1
CASSRQASYNEQFF
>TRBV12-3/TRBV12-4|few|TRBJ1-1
CASTRGSNTEAFF
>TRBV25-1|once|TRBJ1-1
CASSAGVNTEAFF
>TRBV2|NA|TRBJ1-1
CASSGGDGQDVFF
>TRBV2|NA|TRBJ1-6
CASSESRGSPLHF
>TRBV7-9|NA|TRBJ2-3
CASSPGTGRHTDTQYF
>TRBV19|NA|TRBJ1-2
CASSRSGVYGYTF
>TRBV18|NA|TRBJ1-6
CASSPNPGGNSPLHF
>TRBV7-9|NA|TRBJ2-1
CASSFFPTSGAYNEQFF
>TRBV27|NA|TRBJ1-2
CASSFSGRALINYGYTF
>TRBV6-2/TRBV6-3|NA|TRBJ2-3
CASTPSGGDTQYF
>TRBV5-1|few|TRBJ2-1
CASSLAGDREQFF
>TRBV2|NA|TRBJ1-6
CASSGTLTGESSYNSPLHF
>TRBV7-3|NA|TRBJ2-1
CASSLTLSYNEQFF
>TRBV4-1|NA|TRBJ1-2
CASSHPQVNYGYTF
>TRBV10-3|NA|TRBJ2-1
CAISDLGSLSNEQFF
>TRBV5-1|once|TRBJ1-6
CASSFSPDREVNSPLHF
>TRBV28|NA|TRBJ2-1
CASSFLRAGANEQFF
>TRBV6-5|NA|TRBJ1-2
CASRDDRDFNYGYTF
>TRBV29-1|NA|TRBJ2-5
CSVVPGRETQYF
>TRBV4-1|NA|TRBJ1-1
CASSQGNRGRFGAEAFF